Described below is a single T cell receptor beta chain sequence and its context. This sample is part of a study of blood T cell repertoires in COVID-19. The CDR3 loop spans 12 amino acids. Germline CDR1 and CDR2: GTSNPN and SVGIG (reference sequence). V lost 8 bases to trimming and J lost 3 bases; unmatched junction nucleotides: 7. Study processing details: Amplification with reference gene primers provided the estimates of nucleated cell counts. The table came from immunoSEQ multiplex PCR; TCRdb's copy has only in-frame clones and leaves some out. The V and J calls and clone size are taken from that table; D and trimming were inferred from the DNA. The sample shows approximately 55,000 clones, around 87% of them seen only once.

The genes are TRBV30 and TRBJ2-7, with 7 bases fitting TRBD1. Sequencing was performed on peripheral blood. This clonotype originated in a man aged 50-59 years with active COVID-19. DNA for the CDR3: TGTGCCGCCCGGGACAGAGGCTACGAGCAGTACTTC. This codes for CAARDRGYEQYF.